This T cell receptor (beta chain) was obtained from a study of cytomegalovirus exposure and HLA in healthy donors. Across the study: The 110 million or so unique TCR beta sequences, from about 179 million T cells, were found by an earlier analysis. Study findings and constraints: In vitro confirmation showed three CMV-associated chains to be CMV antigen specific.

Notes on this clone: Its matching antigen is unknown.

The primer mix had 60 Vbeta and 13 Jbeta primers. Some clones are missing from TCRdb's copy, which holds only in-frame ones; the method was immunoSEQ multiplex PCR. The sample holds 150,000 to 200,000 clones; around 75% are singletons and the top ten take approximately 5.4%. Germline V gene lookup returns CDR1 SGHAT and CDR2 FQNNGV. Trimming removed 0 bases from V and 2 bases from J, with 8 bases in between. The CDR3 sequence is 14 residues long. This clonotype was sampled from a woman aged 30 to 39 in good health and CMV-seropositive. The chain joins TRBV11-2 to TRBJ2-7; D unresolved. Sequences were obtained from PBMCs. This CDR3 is CASSLDPRAYEQYF. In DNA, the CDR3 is TGTGCCAGCAGCTTAGATCCAAGAGCCTACGAGCAGTACTTC.